This T cell receptor beta chain was sequenced in a study of blood T cell repertoires in COVID-19. Study context: Sample material is recorded as cDNA or gDNA derived from T cells, B-cell-depleted T cells, or PBMCs.

This CDR3 region has 15 residues. The germline V gene has CDR1 SGHAT and CDR2 FQNNGV. The germline V and J ends were trimmed by 5 bases and 3 bases, with 16 bases remaining between them. Original data processing: Nucleated cell number was recorded as an estimate derived from reference gene primer amplification. The assay was immunoSEQ multiplex PCR, and TCRdb's table has in-frame clones only and misses some. V, J and clone size are those of that table, while D and trimming were read from the DNA. The sample lists 300,000 to 400,000 clones, approximately 87% occurring once. The Seattle site enrolled patients during active infection and followed them longitudinally.

This sequence joins TRBV11-2 and TRBJ1-2, with TRBD1 as a possible D gene (6 bases). The clonotype originates from an older woman with COVID-19, enrolled during active disease. The sequenced sample was peripheral blood. CDR3 sequence: CASSLGGQTYYGYTF. DNA of the CDR3: TGTGCCAGCAGCCTTGGCGGACAGACTTACTATGGCTACACCTTC.